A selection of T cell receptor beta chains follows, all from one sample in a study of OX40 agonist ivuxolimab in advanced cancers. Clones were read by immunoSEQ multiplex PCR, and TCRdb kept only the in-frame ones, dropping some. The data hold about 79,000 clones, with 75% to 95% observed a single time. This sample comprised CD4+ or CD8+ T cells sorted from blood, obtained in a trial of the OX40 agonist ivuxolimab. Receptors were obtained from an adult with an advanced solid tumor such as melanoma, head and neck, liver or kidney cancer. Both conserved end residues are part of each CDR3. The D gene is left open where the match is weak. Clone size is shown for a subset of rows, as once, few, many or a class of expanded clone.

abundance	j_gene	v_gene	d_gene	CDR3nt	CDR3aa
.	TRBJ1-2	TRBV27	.	TGTGCCAGCAGTTCCACGATGTTCGGTTTTAACTATGGCTACACCTTC	CASSSTMFGFNYGYTF
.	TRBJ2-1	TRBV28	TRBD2	TGTGCCATCACCGGGACTACCTCCTACAATGAGCAGTTCTTC	CAITGTTSYNEQFF
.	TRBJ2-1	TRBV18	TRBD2	TGTGCCAGCTCACCGCTAGCGGGATACGGTAATGAGCAGTTCTTC	CASSPLAGYGNEQFF
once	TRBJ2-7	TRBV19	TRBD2	TGTGCCAGTAGTATCCGGCCGGGCGGGAGGGCCTCGGGCGAGCAGTACTTC	CASSIRPGGRASGEQYF
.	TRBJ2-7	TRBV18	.	TGTGCCAGCTCACCAGAAGGCTACGAGCAGTACTTC	CASSPEGYEQYF
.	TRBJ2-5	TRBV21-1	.	TGTGCCAGCAGCAAAGGAACTCCTGGGACCCAGTACTTC	CASSKGTPGTQYF
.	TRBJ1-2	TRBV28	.	TGTGCCAGCATTGGCAGTCCTAACTATGGCTACACCTTC	CASIGSPNYGYTF
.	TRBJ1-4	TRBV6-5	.	TGTGCCAGCAGTTACTCAGGCAGGATGGAAAAACTGTTTTTT	CASSYSGRMEKLFF
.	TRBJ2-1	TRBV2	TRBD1	TGTGCCAGCAGTCCGACCGGGACAGGTTACAATGAGCAGTTCTTC	CASSPTGTGYNEQFF
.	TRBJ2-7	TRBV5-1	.	TGCGCCAGCAGCTTGGGTAAAAGGACCTACGAGCAGTACTTC	CASSLGKRTYEQYF
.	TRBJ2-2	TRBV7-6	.	TGTGCCAGCAGCTTATGGGACGAGAACACCGGGGAGCTGTTTTTT	CASSLWDENTGELFF
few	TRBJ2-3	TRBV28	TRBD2	TGTGCCAGCAGTGCCGGGACTAGCGGCCGCACAGATACGCAGTATTTT	CASSAGTSGRTDTQYF
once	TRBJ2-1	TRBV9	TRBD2	TGTGCCAGCAGCCTTCGGGGTAGCGGGAGAGCATCGCGGGCATACAATGAGCAGTTCTTC	CASSLRGSGRASRAYNEQFF
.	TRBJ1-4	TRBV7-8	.	TGTGCCAGCAGCCCCGGTTGGAATGAAAAACTGTTTTTT	CASSPGWNEKLFF
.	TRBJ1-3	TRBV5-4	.	TGTGCCAGCAGCGCTCAAGACAGGCGGGGAAACACCATATATTTT	CASSAQDRRGNTIYF
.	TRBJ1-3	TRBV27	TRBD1	TGTGCCAGCAGTAGCCAAACGGGACAGCTCTCTGGAAACACCATATATTTT	CASSSQTGQLSGNTIYF
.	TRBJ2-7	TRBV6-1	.	TGTGCCAGCAGTGGGGGGTTTTTCTACGAGCAGTACTTC	CASSGGFFYEQYF
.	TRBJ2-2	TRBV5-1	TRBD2	TGCGCCAGCAGCGGGATCTCGGGACTAGCGGGAGGCGGCACCGGGGAGCTGTTTTTT	CASSGISGLAGGGTGELFF